These 5 T cell receptor beta chains originate from one sample sequenced in a study of cytomegalovirus exposure and HLA in healthy donors. In the PCR, 60 Vbeta and 13 Jbeta primers were used. TCRdb keeps only in-frame clones here, not all; method: immunoSEQ multiplex PCR. The sample has fewer than 100,000 clones; roughly 78% are singletons. Sequences were obtained from PBMCs. These receptor sequences come from a male donor in good health and CMV-seropositive.

The chain couples TRBV13 to TRBJ1-4; D gene ambiguous. This CDR3 contains 14 residues. The ends were cut back, 8 bases at V and 3 bases at J, with 13 bases in the middle. The V gene's germline CDR1 is PRHDT and CDR2 FYEKMQ (reference sequence). The CDR3 DNA sequence: TGTGCCAGCGTCTCCTCGGAGGCTAATGAAAAACTGTTTTTT. Protein product: CASVSSEANEKLFF.

The chain uses TRBV2 and TRBJ1-1; D might be TRBD1 (5 bases). The germline gives CDR1 SNHLY, CDR2 FYNNEI. The CDR3 extends over 11 amino acids. The V and J ends lost 8 bases and 7 bases respectively, with 11 bases between them. The CDR3, as DNA: TGTGCCAGCCTGGGGGGGATTGAAGCTTTCTTT. The encoded protein is CASLGGIEAFF.

On this clone itself: Sequence at one end of the junction differs from germline and may be a read error. The chain employs TRBV29-1 and TRBJ2-3; TRBD1 matches at 8 bases. The CDR3 spans 13 residues. The germline gives CDR1 SQVTM, CDR2 ANQGSEA. CDR3 protein: CSAPGALQGESIF. CDR3 coding DNA: TGCAGCGCCCCAGGGGCCCTACAGGGGGAATCAATTTTT.

This chain uses TRBV27 with TRBJ2-7; maybe TRBD2 (7 bases). Trimming pared 6 bases from V and 2 bases from J, leaving 14 bases between. There are 14 residues in the CDR3. Per germline, CDR1 MNHEY and CDR2 SMNVEV (reference sequence). CDR3 sequence (DNA): TGTGCCAGCAGCTGGGGGGGCACGACCTACGAGCAGTACTTC. Its protein product is CASSWGGTTYEQYF.

The gene calls are TRBV28 and TRBJ2-5; TRBD1 matches 7 bases. The DNA end favors TRBJ2-7, so the J call may be wrong. The germline V gene encodes CDR1 MDHEN and CDR2 SYDVKM. The CDR3 length is 14 residues. The CDR3 DNA reads TGTGCCAGCAGCCCTGACAGGGTCCCCTACGAGCAGTACTTC. This gives the protein CASSPDRVPYEQYF.